Each of the 6 T cell receptor beta chains below was sequenced from the same sample in a study of post-analysis software for immune sequencing data. Whole-study findings and limits: Controls had lower frequencies than patients of 4 or 5 TRBV segments, which included TRBV5-6, TRBV5-1 and TRBV20-1.

Incorporated into the TCR beta cDNA libraries were unique molecular identifiers, which served to reduce PCR and sequencing biases. One entry per CDR3 protein results from TCRdb running MiXCR on the PCR reads. The sample shows hundreds of thousands of distinct CDR3 sequences, roughly 27% of them seen only once. No antigen has been identified for these receptors. The sequenced sample was blood. The receptors derive from a girl aged 5 to 17 with multiple sclerosis.

The chain recombines TRBV7-9 with TRBJ2-1; no reliable D call. The CDR3 loop spans 13 amino acids. In germline, CDR1 is SEHNR, CDR2 FQNEAQ (reference sequence). The V end was cut by 7 bases, the J end by 1 base, with 8 bases between. In DNA, the CDR3 is TGTGCCAGCACCGAAGGGTCCTACAATGAGCAGTTCTTC. Its translation: CASTEGSYNEQFF.

This rearrangement joins TRBV7-2 to TRBJ2-4; the match to TRBD2 covers 8 bases. The CDR3 contains 14 residues. J lost 4 bases, V lost 5 bases, and 4 bases had no gene match. CDR1 is SGHTA, CDR2 FQGNSA, per germline. The CDR3 region has the DNA TGTGCCAGCAGCCAGGGACTAGGGAAAAACATTCAGTACTTC. Its translation: CASSQGLGKNIQYF.

As regards this clonotype: Mismatch with germline at one junction end may stem from a read error. The genes are TRBV28 and TRBJ1-2; 11 positions agree with TRBD1. Germline V gene sequence: CDR1 MDHEN, CDR2 SYDVKM. This CDR3 has 16 residues. CDR3 DNA sequence: TGTGCCAGCAGTCTCCCGGGACAGGGGGTCGTCTATGGCCACACCTTC. Protein sequence: CASSLPGQGVVYGHTF.

The chain combines TRBV20-1 with TRBJ2-3, with 7 bases that match TRBD2. There are 12 residues in the CDR3. The V and J ends lost 3 bases and 6 bases, in that order; junction bases with no gene match: 3. The V gene's germline CDR1 is DFQATT and CDR2 SNEGSKA (reference sequence). The CDR3, as DNA: TGCAGTGCTAGGGGAGGGTGGGATACGCAGTATTTT. It codes for CSARGGWDTQYF.

The gene calls are TRBV15 and TRBJ2-5, with a possible D match to TRBD2 (6 bases). Trimming removed 2 bases from V and 1 base from J, with 8 bases in between. This CDR3 has 14 residues. Per germline, CDR1 LNHNV and CDR2 YYDKDF (reference sequence). This CDR3 is CATSRLASQETQYF. CDR3 nucleotide sequence: TGTGCCACCAGCAGACTAGCGTCCCAAGAGACCCAGTACTTC.

The chain carries TRBV6-6 and TRBJ1-5; TRBD1 aligns across 7 bases. Germline V CDR1 and CDR2: MNHNY, SVGAGI (reference sequence). The CDR3 loop spans 14 amino acids. V was clipped by 2 bases and J by 5 bases; unmatched bases: 3. In nucleotides, the CDR3 is TGTGCCAGCAGTTACGGGACAGAGTATCAGCCCCAGCATTTT. This gives the protein CASSYGTEYQPQHF.